These 29 T cell receptor beta chains originate from one sample sequenced in a study of radiation and T cells in renal cell carcinoma (dated by TCRdb to between 2020 and 2021). The method was the immunoSEQ multiplex PCR assay. TCRdb carries this immuneACCESS record with in-frame sequences only. Its versions omit some clonotypes, under half of them owing to an unresolved V gene in the studies checked, with the rest unexplained. Here the sample has some 50,000 clones; less than 85% occur a single time. The ten top clones hold 29% of the sample. Per the publication, the time point label means: blood 2 weeks post-SBRT. The sample's treatment or condition label, decoded: 15 Gy SBRT to primary tumor, nephrectomy 4 weeks later. Sample: blood, taken from a patient whose treatment included radiotherapy and nephrectomy. The receptors derive from a woman in her sixties or seventies with renal cell carcinoma.

The chain recombines TRBV4-1 with TRBJ1-1; tentatively, D is TRBD1 (5 bases). The CDR3 consists of 11 residues. The germline V gene has CDR1 MGHRA and CDR2 YSYEKL. Deletions cut 8 bases from V and 7 bases from J, with 11 bases between. This chain's CDR3 is CASARGGEAFF. DNA of the CDR3: TGCGCCAGCGCTCGGGGGGGTGAAGCTTTCTTT.

The chain is built from TRBV29-1 and TRBJ2-1; TRBD2 might be the D (6 bases). The CDR3 length is 11 residues. The germline V gene has CDR1 SQVTM and CDR2 ANQGSEA. The chain's CDR3 is CGGGTYNEQFF. Here the CDR3 DNA reads TGCGGAGGCGGGACCTACAATGAGCAGTTCTTC.

V is TRBV7-9 and J is TRBJ2-3, with TRBD2 identical over 11 bases. The CDR3 loop spans 16 amino acids. CDR1 and CDR2 from the germline V gene are SEHNR and FQNEAQ (reference sequence). V lost 7 bases, J lost 3 bases, and 9 bases stayed unmatched. For the CDR3, the DNA is TGTGCCAGCACCCGATTTAGCGGGGGGGAAACAGATACGCAGTATTTT. This codes for CASTRFSGGETDTQYF.

The chain recombines TRBV12-5 with TRBJ1-3; D gene ambiguous. The CDR3 sequence is 16 residues long. Germline CDR1 reads LGHNT; CDR2 reads FRNRAP. V was cut by 0 bases and J by 3 bases, with 12 bases left in between. This CDR3 is CASGLVPLMVGNTIYF. CDR3 sequence (DNA): TGTGCTAGTGGTTTGGTTCCCCTAATGGTTGGAAACACCATATATTTT.

The genes are TRBV7-8 and TRBJ2-7; 12 nucleotides agree with TRBD2. Germline values: CDR1 SGHVS, CDR2 FQNEAQ. This CDR3 has 16 residues. Unmatched junction bases numbered 7, after V lost 1 base and J lost 6 bases. As DNA, the CDR3 is TGTGCCAGCAGCTTAGGGGCTAGCGGGAGGGCCATCGAGCAGTACTTC. Translation: CASSLGASGRAIEQYF.

The chain carries TRBV9 and TRBJ1-2; 7 bases are shared with TRBD1. Per the germline V gene, CDR1 is SGDLS and CDR2 is YYNGEE. V dropped 0 bases and J dropped 3; count of bases not matched to a gene: 2. CDR3 length equals 14 residues. This CDR3 reads CASSVGGTDYGYTF. The CDR3 nucleotides are TGTGCCAGCAGCGTAGGGGGGACAGACTATGGCTACACCTTC.

Ten or more counts support this clone. This chain uses TRBV19 with TRBJ1-5, with 7 bases aligning to TRBD1. Trimming removed 7 bases from V and 7 bases from J; junction bases left unmatched: 10. Germline V CDR1 and CDR2: LNHDA, SQIVND (reference sequence). The CDR3 runs to 14 residues. The CDR3 spells CASIPRDSPQPQHF. As DNA, the CDR3 is TGTGCCAGTATCCCACGGGACAGTCCCCAGCCCCAGCATTTT.

The rearrangement uses TRBV18 and TRBJ2-4; D might be TRBD2 (6 bases). The germline V and J ends were trimmed by 0 bases and 7 bases, with 13 bases remaining between them. CDR3 size: 15 residues. Germline loops: CDR1 KGHSH, CDR2 LQKENI. The CDR3 region is CASSPPQGGLNIQYF. CDR3 nucleotides: TGTGCCAGCTCACCACCGCAGGGAGGCTTGAACATTCAGTACTTC.

As regards this clone: The sample carries other DNA sequences with the same CDR3. The V and J genes are TRBV29-1 and TRBJ2-7; 11 positions agree with TRBD1. V shed 7 bases and J 2 bases; nucleotides not matched to a gene: 4. The CDR3 has 13 residues. Germline V gene data show CDR1 as SQVTM and CDR2 as ANQGSEA. Here the CDR3 reads CSAQGQGAYEQYF. CDR3 nucleotide sequence: TGCAGCGCTCAGGGACAGGGGGCCTACGAGCAGTACTTC.

The chain links TRBV6-5 to TRBJ2-1, with D maybe TRBD1 (5 bases). The ends were cut back, 3 bases at V and 3 bases at J, with 9 bases in the middle. There are 14 residues in the CDR3. Germline values: CDR1 MNHEY, CDR2 SVGAGI. CDR3 in amino acids: CASSYRQGYNEQFF. The CDR3 bases are TGTGCCAGCAGTTATAGGCAGGGCTACAATGAGCAGTTCTTC.

V usage is TRBV27 and J usage is TRBJ2-5; 13 bases agree with TRBD2. From germline, CDR1 is MNHEY and CDR2 SMNVEV (reference sequence). V lost 9 bases, J lost 2 bases, and 9 bases stayed unmatched. The CDR3 has 16 residues. The CDR3 loop reads CAREGWGLAGQETQYF. The CDR3 region has the DNA TGTGCCAGAGAAGGATGGGGACTAGCGGGGCAAGAGACCCAGTACTTC.

The rearrangement links TRBV2 to TRBJ1-4, with TRBD1 identical over 9 bases. Germline CDR1 is SNHLY and CDR2 is FYNNEI. Trimming removed 6 bases from V and 3 bases from J; junction bases left unmatched: 5. The CDR3 loop spans 15 amino acids. The CDR3 loop reads CASREQGAANEKLFF. CDR3 nucleotide sequence: TGTGCCAGCAGAGAACAGGGGGCTGCTAATGAAAAACTGTTTTTT.

The chain employs TRBV5-1 and TRBJ2-5, with D possibly TRBD1 on 6 matching bases. V shed 4 bases and J shed 0 bases, with 13 bases lying between them. This CDR3 region has 15 residues. The germline V gene encodes CDR1 SGHRS and CDR2 YFSETQ. The CDR3 here is CASSEGPGDQETQYF. Here the CDR3 DNA reads TGCGCCAGCAGCGAGGGACCAGGGGACCAAGAGACCCAGTACTTC.

The chain combines TRBV28 with TRBJ1-1; a weak D match, TRBD1 (6 bases). V gave up 2 bases and J gave up 1 base, with 14 bases separating them. The CDR3 contains 16 residues. Germline CDR1 and CDR2: MDHEN and SYDVKM. CDR3 coding DNA: TGTGCCAGCAGTTTAGACCGGGGCAGGGGGAACACTGAAGCTTTCTTT. This codes for CASSLDRGRGNTEAFF.

This chain links TRBV7-6 with TRBJ2-3; 7 nucleotides match TRBD1. The CDR3 runs to 16 residues. V was pared by 4 bases and J by 4 bases, with 11 bases of the junction left unmatched. Germline values: CDR1 SGHVS, CDR2 FNYEAQ. CDR3 residues: CASSSRPGQTSDTQYF. CDR3 nucleotides: TGTGCCAGCAGCTCGCGCCCGGGACAGACTTCAGATACGCAGTATTTT.

The chain employs TRBV21-1 and TRBJ1-3. TRBV21-1 is labeled a pseudogene. The CDR3 contains 15 residues. As DNA, the CDR3 is TGTGCCAGCAGCAAAGCGGGTACTACTGGAAACACCATATATTTT. Its protein product is CASSKAGTTGNTIYF.

This rearrangement joins TRBV5-1 to TRBJ2-1; the match to TRBD2 covers 8 bases. The V and J ends lost 3 bases and 0 bases, in that order; junction bases with no gene match: 5. CDR1 and CDR2 from the germline V gene are SGHRS and YFSETQ. The CDR3 sequence is 16 residues long. This CDR3 is CASSSTSDSSYNEQFF. The CDR3 nucleotides are TGCGCCAGCAGCTCGACTAGCGACAGCTCCTACAATGAGCAGTTCTTC.

This chain links TRBV10-1 with TRBJ2-1, with 10 bases matching TRBD1. The germline gives CDR1 WNHNN, CDR2 SYGVQD (reference sequence). V shed 8 bases, J shed 10 bases, and the junction held 8 bases outside the gene matches. There are 13 residues in the CDR3. The DNA for the CDR3 is TGCGCCAGCTCCCGGGACAGGGGTGGCGAGCAGTTCTTC. It encodes CASSRDRGGEQFF.

This clone was counted only a few times. The chain recombines TRBV9 with TRBJ1-2; 8 positions agree with TRBD1. Germline CDR1 reads SGDLS; CDR2 reads YYNGEE. Trimming took 2 bases from V and 2 from J; bases not matched to a gene: 5. The CDR3 length is 15 residues. In nucleotides, the CDR3 is TGTGCCAGCAGCGTCCAGACAGGGGTGAACTATGGCTACACCTTC. Protein sequence: CASSVQTGVNYGYTF.

The chain joins TRBV6-5 to TRBJ1-6; D uncertain. The V gene lost 2 bases and the J gene lost 10 bases, with 15 bases spanning the gap. Germline V gene sequence: CDR1 MNHEY, CDR2 SVGAGI. The CDR3 sequence is 15 residues long. The CDR3 DNA reads TGTGCCAGCAGTTACCTTCAAGTGGGGAAATCACCCCTCCACTTT. This sequence encodes CASSYLQVGKSPLHF.

Only a few counts were recorded for this clone. V and J are TRBV14 and TRBJ2-2; D might be TRBD2 (5 bases). CDR3 length: 14 amino acids. V was clipped by 3 bases and J by 6 bases, with 11 bases between them. CDR1 SGHDN and CDR2 FVKESK come from the germline V gene. The CDR3 nucleotides read TGTGCCAGCAGCCAGGAGGTTAAGTCCGGGGAGCTGTTTTTT. Protein product: CASSQEVKSGELFF.

This rearrangement joins TRBV6-1 to TRBJ2-7; D remains ambiguous. Trimming removed 3 bases at V and 3 bases at J, with 9 bases between. The V gene's germline CDR1 is MNHNS and CDR2 SASEGT. CDR3 length equals 13 residues. The CDR3 bases are TGTGCCAGCAGTGAGGCCGGAGACTACGAGCAGTACTTC. Its translation: CASSEAGDYEQYF.

This clone was found once. The chain is built from TRBV10-3 and TRBJ1-3; possible D gene TRBD1, 5 bases. V was trimmed by 5 bases and J by 4 bases, leaving 24 bases between them. There are 18 residues in the CDR3. CDR1 and CDR2 (germline): ENHRY, SYGVKD. The DNA of the CDR3 is TGTGCCATCAGTCAATATGGGGGAGGGTCTTCACAAGGAAACACCATATATTTT. Translating gives CAISQYGGGSSQGNTIYF.

This clone was detected many times. The chain links TRBV5-6 to TRBJ2-3; D is undetermined. The germline gives CDR1 SGHDT, CDR2 YYEEEE. V was shortened by 1 base and J by 1 base, with 13 bases between the two germline ends. The CDR3 runs 16 residues. The CDR3 DNA follows: TGTGCCAGCAGCTTGACGGCTTACAGCCGCACAGATACGCAGTATTTT. Its protein is CASSLTAYSRTDTQYF.

This clone appeared a few times. The V call is TRBV5-1, the J call TRBJ1-1; TRBD1 is a possible D gene (5 bases). The length of the CDR3 is 14 residues. Germline loops: CDR1 SGHRS, CDR2 YFSETQ. The V end was cut by 6 bases, the J end by 1 base, with 13 bases between. In DNA form, the CDR3 reads TGCGCCAGCACAGGGCCAGGGACGAACACTGAAGCTTTCTTT. As protein: CASTGPGTNTEAFF.

The chain recombines TRBV5-1 with TRBJ2-3; 9 nucleotides line up with TRBD1. The CDR3 sequence is 15 residues long. The germline CDR1 and CDR2 sequences are SGHRS and YFSETQ. V was pared by 4 bases and J by 4 bases, with 7 bases of the junction left unmatched. CDR3 bases: TGCGCCAGCAGCACACGACAGGGGGGGTCAGATACGCAGTATTTT. This encodes CASSTRQGGSDTQYF.

The chain combines TRBV5-8 with TRBJ2-1; 9 bases are shared with TRBD2. This CDR3 contains 15 residues. The germline CDR1 and CDR2 sequences are SGHTS and YDEGEE. V lost 4 bases, J lost 8 bases, and 10 bases stayed unmatched. This chain's CDR3 is CASSLGLAGRDEQFF. CDR3 DNA sequence: TGTGCCAGCAGCCTCGGCCTAGCGGGACGCGATGAGCAGTTCTTC.

The V call is TRBV20-1, the J call TRBJ2-7; D is unclear. V was trimmed by 2 bases and J by 9 bases, leaving 11 bases between them. The V gene's germline CDR1 is DFQATT and CDR2 SNEGSKA (reference sequence). The CDR3 is 11 amino acids. Written as DNA, the CDR3 is TGCAGTGCTAGATCGTCCTTAGGGCAGTACTTC. Protein: CSARSSLGQYF.

V and J are TRBV7-9 and TRBJ1-6, with 8 positions matching TRBD1. The CDR3 extends over 15 amino acids. Germline values: CDR1 SEHNR, CDR2 FQNEAQ (reference sequence). V shed 4 bases, J shed 8 bases, and the junction held 7 bases outside the gene matches. The CDR3 DNA is TGTGCCAGCAGCTGGGGACAGGAGCGGGATTCACCCCTCCACTTT. It specifies CASSWGQERDSPLHF.